This T cell receptor beta chain originates from a study of OX40 agonist ivuxolimab in advanced cancers. Broader study findings: Partial responders dosed at 0.1-3.0 mg/kg displayed clonal expansion ranking among the lowest.

It was autoimmune disease history or systemic immunosuppression that excluded patients. This table comes from immunoSEQ multiplex PCR, and its TCRdb copy is limited to in-frame clones, with some not included. The data show 50,000 to 70,000 clones, over 90% seen once. V lost 3 bases and J lost 4, with 6 bases in between. In germline, CDR1 is SEHNR, CDR2 FQNEAQ (reference sequence). This CDR3 spans 12 amino acids. Concerning this clone: What it binds is unknown.

Source: CD4+ or CD8+ T cells sorted from blood, taken in a trial of the OX40 agonist ivuxolimab. The receptor comes from an adult with an advanced solid tumor such as melanoma, head and neck, liver or kidney cancer. This rearrangement joins TRBV7-9 to TRBJ1-1; no firm D call. The CDR3 DNA follows: TGTGCCAGCAGCTTCCAAGCCACTGAAGCTTTCTTT. It yields the protein CASSFQATEAFF.